Below, one T cell receptor (beta chain) is given with its context. The source of the sample is a study of blood T cells in healthy people across ages. Turning to the study itself: Roughly one uniquely barcoded beta molecule per two T cells was captured.

Each sample yielded at least 5 micrograms of PBMC total RNA. A second about 6 to 12 cycle PCR used barcoded and J-beta primers. TCRdb reprocessed the 5' RACE reads via MiXCR and lists one record per CDR3 protein. The data show about 800,000 distinct CDR3 sequences, 25% seen once. These sequences were also reported in another study, on T cells of mothers and their children. That report notes: With the M1S primer of the second PCR, sample barcodes and 2-4 random nucleotides were added.

Sequenced material: blood. The receptor's source is a boy younger than 18 in good health.

The CDR3 region is CASSVGGSSEKLFF. DNA of the CDR3: TGTGCCAGCAGCGTGGGGGGTTCGAGTGAAAAACTGTTTTTT. The chain carries TRBV9 and TRBJ1-4; possibly TRBD1 for D (5 bases). The CDR3 spans 14 residues. The germline V and J ends were trimmed by 2 bases and 7 bases, with 12 bases remaining between them. Germline V gene sequence: CDR1 SGDLS, CDR2 YYNGEE.